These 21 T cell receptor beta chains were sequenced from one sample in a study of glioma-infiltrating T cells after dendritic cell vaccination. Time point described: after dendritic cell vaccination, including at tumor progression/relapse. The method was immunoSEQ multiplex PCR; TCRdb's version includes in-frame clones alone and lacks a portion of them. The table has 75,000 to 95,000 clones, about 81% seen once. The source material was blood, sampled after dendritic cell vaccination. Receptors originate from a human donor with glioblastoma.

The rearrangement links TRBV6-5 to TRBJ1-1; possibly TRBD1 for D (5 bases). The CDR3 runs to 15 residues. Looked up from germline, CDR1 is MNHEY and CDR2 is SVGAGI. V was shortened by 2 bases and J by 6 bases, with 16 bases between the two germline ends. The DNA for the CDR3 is TGTGCCAGCAGTTACGGATCGGGGTCGGGGGCTGAAGCTTTCTTT. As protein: CASSYGSGSGAEAFF.

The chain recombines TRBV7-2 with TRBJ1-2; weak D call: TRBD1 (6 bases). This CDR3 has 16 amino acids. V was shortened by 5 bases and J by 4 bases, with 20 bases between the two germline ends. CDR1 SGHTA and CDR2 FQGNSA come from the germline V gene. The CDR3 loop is CASSPAGDQRSYGYTF. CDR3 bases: TGTGCCAGCAGCCCCGCAGGGGATCAAAGAAGCTATGGCTACACCTTC.

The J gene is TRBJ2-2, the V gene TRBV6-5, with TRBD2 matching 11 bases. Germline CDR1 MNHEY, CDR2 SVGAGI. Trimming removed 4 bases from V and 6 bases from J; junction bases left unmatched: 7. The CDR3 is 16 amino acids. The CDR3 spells CASSFRSGRVAGELFF. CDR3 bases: TGTGCCAGCAGTTTTCGTAGCGGGAGGGTTGCCGGGGAGCTGTTTTTT.

The CDR3 DNA sequence: TGTGCCAGCAGTTTCCGTGGGACAGGGATTGAAGCTTTCTTT. Its protein is CASSFRGTGIEAFF. The chain employs TRBV6-1 and TRBJ1-1, with 9 bases lining up with TRBD1. Germline V gives CDR1 MNHNS, CDR2 SASEGT. The CDR3 loop spans 14 amino acids. Unmatched junction bases numbered 8, after V lost 5 bases and J lost 7 bases.

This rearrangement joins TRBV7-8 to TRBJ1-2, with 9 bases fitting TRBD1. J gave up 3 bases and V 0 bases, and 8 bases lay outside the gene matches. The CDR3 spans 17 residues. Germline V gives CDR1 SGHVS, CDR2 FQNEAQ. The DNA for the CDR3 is TGTGCCAGCAGCTTAGCCGGGACAGGGAGCCCCGACTATGGCTACACCTTC. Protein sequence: CASSLAGTGSPDYGYTF.

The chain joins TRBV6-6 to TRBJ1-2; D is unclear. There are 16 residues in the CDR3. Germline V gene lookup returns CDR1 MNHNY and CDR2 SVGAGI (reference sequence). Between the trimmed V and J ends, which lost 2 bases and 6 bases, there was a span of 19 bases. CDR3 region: CASSYPGVQLRNGYTF. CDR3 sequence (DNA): TGTGCCAGCAGTTACCCCGGGGTCCAGCTCAGAAATGGCTACACCTTC.

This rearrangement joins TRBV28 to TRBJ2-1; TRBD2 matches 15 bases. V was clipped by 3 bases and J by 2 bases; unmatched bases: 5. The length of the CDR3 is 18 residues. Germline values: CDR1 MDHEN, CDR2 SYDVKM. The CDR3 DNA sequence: TGTGCCAGCAGTTTCGGACTAGCGGGAGGGTCTCCCTACAATGAGCAGTTCTTC. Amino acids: CASSFGLAGGSPYNEQFF.

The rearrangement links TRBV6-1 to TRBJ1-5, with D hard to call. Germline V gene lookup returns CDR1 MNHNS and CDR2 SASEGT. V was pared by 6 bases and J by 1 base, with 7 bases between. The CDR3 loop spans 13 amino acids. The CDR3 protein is CASREMSNQPQHF. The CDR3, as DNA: TGTGCCAGCAGGGAGATGAGCAATCAGCCCCAGCATTTT.

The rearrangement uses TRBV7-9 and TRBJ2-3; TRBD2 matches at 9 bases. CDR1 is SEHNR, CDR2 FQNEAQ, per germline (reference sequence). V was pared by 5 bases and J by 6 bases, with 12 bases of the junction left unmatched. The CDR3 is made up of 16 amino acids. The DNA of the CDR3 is TGTGCCAGCAGCCTCACCATGGGACTAGCAGGGGATACGCAGTATTTT. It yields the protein CASSLTMGLAGDTQYF.

This CDR3 is CASRTSQGLSGQPQHF. Written as DNA, the CDR3 is TGTGCCAGTCGTACTTCCCAGGGTTTGTCTGGGCAGCCCCAGCATTTT. The gene calls are TRBV28 and TRBJ1-5; possible D gene TRBD1, 5 bases. The V gene's germline CDR1 is MDHEN and CDR2 SYDVKM. V gave up 9 bases and J gave up 7 bases, with 25 bases separating them. The CDR3 runs to 16 residues.

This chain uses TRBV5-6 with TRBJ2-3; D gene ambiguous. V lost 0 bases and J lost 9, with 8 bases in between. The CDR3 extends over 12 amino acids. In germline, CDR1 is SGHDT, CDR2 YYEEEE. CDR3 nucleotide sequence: TGTGCCAGCAGCTTGGACCCGAGGACGCAGTATTTT. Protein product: CASSLDPRTQYF.

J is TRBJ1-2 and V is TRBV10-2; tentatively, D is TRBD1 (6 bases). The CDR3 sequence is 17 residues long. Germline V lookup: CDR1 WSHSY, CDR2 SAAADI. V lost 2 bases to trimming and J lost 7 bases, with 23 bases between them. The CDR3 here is CASSETDSGGGIGGYTF. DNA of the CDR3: TGCGCCAGCAGTGAGACGGACAGTGGGGGGGGAATAGGTGGCTACACCTTC.

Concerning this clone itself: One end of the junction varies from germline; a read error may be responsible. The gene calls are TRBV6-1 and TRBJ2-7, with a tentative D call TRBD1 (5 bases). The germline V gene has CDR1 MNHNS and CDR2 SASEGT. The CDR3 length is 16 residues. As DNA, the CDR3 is TGTGCCATCAGTGAGTCTAGGGGCAGGCTCATCTACGAGCAGTACTTC. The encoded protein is CAISESRGRLIYEQYF.

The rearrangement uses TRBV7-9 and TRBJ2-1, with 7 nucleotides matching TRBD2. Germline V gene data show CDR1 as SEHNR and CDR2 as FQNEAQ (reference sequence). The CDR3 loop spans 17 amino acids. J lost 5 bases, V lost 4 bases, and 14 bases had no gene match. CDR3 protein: CASSSQQKRDGNNEQFF. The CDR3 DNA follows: TGTGCCAGCAGCTCCCAACAAAAGCGGGACGGTAACAATGAGCAGTTCTTC.

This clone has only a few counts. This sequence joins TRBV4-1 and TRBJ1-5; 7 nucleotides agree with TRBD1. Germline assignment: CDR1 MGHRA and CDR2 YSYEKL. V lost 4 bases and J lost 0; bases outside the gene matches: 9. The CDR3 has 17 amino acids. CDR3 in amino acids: CASSPHPGTDSNQPQHF. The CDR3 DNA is TGCGCCAGCAGCCCTCACCCGGGGACAGATAGCAATCAGCCCCAGCATTTT.

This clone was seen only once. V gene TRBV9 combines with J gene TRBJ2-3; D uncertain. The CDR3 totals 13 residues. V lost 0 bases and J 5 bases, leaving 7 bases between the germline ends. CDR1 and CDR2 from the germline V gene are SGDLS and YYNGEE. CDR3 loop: CASSVEARDTQYF. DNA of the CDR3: TGTGCCAGCAGCGTAGAAGCTCGAGATACGCAGTATTTT.

CDR3 in DNA: TGTGCCATCCGACTAGGGGCCGACGGAAACACCATATATTTT. Translating it yields CAIRLGADGNTIYF. The chain is built from TRBV10-3 and TRBJ1-3; a possible D gene is TRBD1 (5 bases). In germline, CDR1 is ENHRY, CDR2 SYGVKD. The CDR3 loop spans 14 amino acids. The ends were cut back, 8 bases at V and 4 bases at J, with 15 bases in the middle.

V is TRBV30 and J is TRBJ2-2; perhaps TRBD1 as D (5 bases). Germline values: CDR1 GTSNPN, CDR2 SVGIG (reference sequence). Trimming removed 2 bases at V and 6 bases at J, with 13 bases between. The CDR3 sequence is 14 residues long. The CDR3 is CAWSRAGPSGELFF. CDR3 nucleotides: TGTGCCTGGAGTAGAGCAGGGCCGTCCGGGGAGCTGTTTTTT.

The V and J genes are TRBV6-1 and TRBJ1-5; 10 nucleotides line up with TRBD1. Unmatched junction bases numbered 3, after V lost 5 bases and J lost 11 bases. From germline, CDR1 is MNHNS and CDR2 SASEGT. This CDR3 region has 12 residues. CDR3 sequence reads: CASSTGTGAQHF. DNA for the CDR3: TGTGCCAGCAGTACCGGGACAGGGGCCCAGCATTTT.

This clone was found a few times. CDR3 sequence (DNA): TGTGCCAGCAGCCCAACTAGCGGCAGTACCACCGGGGAGCTGTTTTTT. Translated, it gives CASSPTSGSTTGELFF. This chain joins TRBV7-3 and TRBJ2-2, with 8 positions matching TRBD2. Germline V gene data show CDR1 as SGHTA and CDR2 as FQGTGA. The CDR3 runs 16 residues. Trimming took 5 bases from V and 4 from J; bases not matched to a gene: 9.

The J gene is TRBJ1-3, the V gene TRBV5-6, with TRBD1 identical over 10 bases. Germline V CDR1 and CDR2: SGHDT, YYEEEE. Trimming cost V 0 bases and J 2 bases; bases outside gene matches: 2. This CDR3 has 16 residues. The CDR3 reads CASSLGGQGAGNTIYF. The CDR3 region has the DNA TGTGCCAGCAGCTTGGGTGGACAGGGGGCTGGAAACACCATATATTTT.